This passage covers 20 T cell receptor beta chains from one sample sequenced in a study of blood T cell repertoires in COVID-19 (dated by TCRdb to the early 2020s). Library method: the immunoSEQ multiplex PCR assay. Entries here come from immuneACCESS through TCRdb and include only in-frame sequences with V and J called. Some clones fail to appear in such tables; in the studies checked, an unresolved V gene covers under half of the shortfall, and the cause of the remainder is unknown. A total of some 150,000 clones appear in this sample, 86% of them only once. About 4.4% of the sample belongs to the ten largest clones. The sequenced material came from PBMCs or T cells enriched from blood (not recorded which). The receptors come from a man aged 45-65 years who had recovered from COVID-19.

This clone turned up a few times. This chain uses TRBV6-2 or TRBV6-3 with TRBJ2-7; 14 bases fit TRBD2. V lost 5 bases to trimming and J lost 3 bases; unmatched junction nucleotides: 6. The CDR3 spans 16 residues. Germline CDR1 MNHEY, CDR2 SVGEGT. In DNA form, the CDR3 reads TGTGCCAGCAGTAACCCGGGACTAGCGGGGGTCTACGAGCAGTACGTC. As protein: CASSNPGLAGVYEQYV.

V and J are TRBV7-2 and TRBJ2-5; 13 bases map to TRBD2. Germline trimming cut 5 bases from V and 14 bases from J; bases unmatched to any gene: 11. Germline-derived CDR1 and CDR2 are SGHTA and FQGNSA. This CDR3 has 14 residues. The CDR3 DNA sequence: TGTGCCAGCAGCACAGGAACTAGCGGGGGGGGCCACTACTTC. This sequence encodes CASSTGTSGGGHYF.

The gene calls are TRBV5-1 and TRBJ1-1, with a weak D call TRBD1 (6 bases). The CDR3 consists of 15 residues. Germline V gene data show CDR1 as SGHRS and CDR2 as YFSETQ. V lost 4 bases and J 5 bases, leaving 18 bases between the germline ends. The CDR3, as DNA: TGCGCCAGCAGCCAATTACAGGGAAAGGGAACTGAAGCTTTCTTT. The encoded protein is CASSQLQGKGTEAFF.

This chain uses TRBV9 with TRBJ2-2; 9 bases line up with TRBD2. The CDR3 sequence is 15 residues long. Germline V gene sequence: CDR1 SGDLS, CDR2 YYNGEE. The ends lost 0 bases at V and 9 bases at J; junction bases unmatched: 6. The CDR3 bases are TGTGCCAGCAGCGTAGACGGCGGGAGGGCCCGGGAGCTGTTTTTT. It is translated as CASSVDGGRARELFF.

The rearrangement joins TRBV5-1 to TRBJ1-4; D is unclear. This CDR3 comprises 13 residues. V was shortened by 3 bases and J by 4 bases, with 7 bases between the two germline ends. Germline assignment: CDR1 SGHRS and CDR2 YFSETQ. This CDR3 is CASSSVVNEKLFF. The CDR3 DNA reads TGCGCCAGCAGCTCTGTTGTTAATGAAAAACTGTTTTTT.

The J gene is TRBJ2-1, the V gene TRBV24-1, with TRBD1 matching 7 bases. With 3 bases clipped from V and 6 bases from J, the junction kept 10 bases outside the gene matches. Looked up from germline, CDR1 is KGHDR and CDR2 is SFDVKD. This CDR3 comprises 16 residues. Here the CDR3 DNA reads TGTGCCACCAGTGATCCGACAGGGAAGGCGGTCAATGAGCAGTTCTTC. Protein: CATSDPTGKAVNEQFF.

This chain joins TRBV5-1 and TRBJ2-3, with D perhaps TRBD2 (5 bases). The CDR3 covers 15 residues. The V gene lost 4 bases and the J gene lost 0 bases, with 12 bases spanning the gap. From germline, CDR1 is SGHRS and CDR2 YFSETQ. Here the CDR3 DNA reads TGCGCCAGCAGCCCGGACGGCGGGAGCACAGATACGCAGTATTTT. It codes for CASSPDGGSTDTQYF.

V gene TRBV19 combines with J gene TRBJ1-5, with 8 bases identical to TRBD1. Looked up from germline, CDR1 is LNHDA and CDR2 is SQIVND (reference sequence). The CDR3 loop spans 15 amino acids. J gave up 4 bases and V 6 bases, and 8 bases lay outside the gene matches. This CDR3 is CASRIDRGENQPQHF. For the CDR3, the DNA is TGTGCCAGTAGGATTGACAGGGGTGAGAATCAGCCCCAGCATTTT. Looking up the rest from reference TRBV19 and TRBJ1-5 gives the full variable domain: DGGITQSPKYLFRKEGQNVTLSCEQNLNHDAMYWYRQDPGQGLRLIYYSQIVNDFQKGDIAEGYSVSREKKESFPLTVTSAQKNPTAFYLCASRIDRGENQPQHFGDGTRLSIL.

This chain uses TRBV28 with TRBJ1-5; no definite D call. With 2 bases removed from V and 2 bases from J, the gap between germline ends came to 7 bases. The CDR3 length is 14 residues. Germline V gives CDR1 MDHEN, CDR2 SYDVKM. The CDR3 region has the DNA TGTGCCAGCAGTTTAAGCCTCGGCAATCAGCCCCAGCATTTT. Encoded protein: CASSLSLGNQPQHF.

CDR3 region: CASSLASGLAVNEQFF. The DNA for the CDR3 is TGTGCCAGCAGTTTGGCCTCGGGACTAGCAGTCAATGAGCAGTTCTTC. The rearrangement uses TRBV28 and TRBJ2-1; 9 bases are a match to TRBD2. J gave up 6 bases and V 3 bases, and 9 bases lay outside the gene matches. The CDR3 has 16 amino acids. Germline V gene data show CDR1 as MDHEN and CDR2 as SYDVKM.

The gene calls are TRBV4-2 and TRBJ2-5, with D hard to call. Between the trimmed V and J ends, which lost 3 bases and 5 bases, there was a span of 10 bases. Per germline, CDR1 LGHNA and CDR2 YNFKEQ. The CDR3 length is 13 residues. In nucleotides, the CDR3 is TGTGCCAGCAGCCATCTCCTAAAGGAGACCCAGTACTTC. Translation: CASSHLLKETQYF.

The chain couples TRBV5-1 to TRBJ2-7; D may be TRBD2 (6 bases). The germline V and J ends were trimmed by 4 bases and 7 bases, with 18 bases remaining between them. The CDR3 runs 14 residues. Germline V gene sequence: CDR1 SGHRS, CDR2 YFSETQ. The CDR3 DNA reads as TGCGCCAGCAGCACTACGACGGGAGCAGGGGAGCAGTACTTC. It encodes CASSTTTGAGEQYF.

This chain uses TRBV18 with TRBJ2-3, with D unclear. The CDR3 runs to 14 residues. CDR1 is KGHSH, CDR2 LQKENI, per germline. Trimming pared 3 bases from V and 2 bases from J, leaving 9 bases between. The CDR3 sequence is CASSPYVATDTQYF. The CDR3 DNA follows: TGTGCCAGCTCACCGTATGTAGCCACAGATACGCAGTATTTT.

The chain has TRBV2 and TRBJ2-2; TRBD1 matches at 8 bases. CDR1 SNHLY and CDR2 FYNNEI come from the germline V gene. The CDR3 has 15 amino acids. V lost 4 bases and J lost 4; bases outside the gene matches: 5. This CDR3 reads CASSVAQGGTGELFF. CDR3 DNA sequence: TGTGCCAGCAGTGTGGCACAGGGGGGCACCGGGGAGCTGTTTTTT. The full variable domain, completed using reference TRBV2 and TRBJ2-2, is EPEVTQTPSHQVTQMGQEVILRCVPISNHLYFYWYRQILGQKVEFLVSFYNNEISEKSEIFDDQFSVERPDGSNFTLKIRSTKLEDSAMYFCASSVAQGGTGELFFGEGSRLTVL.

V and J are TRBV2 and TRBJ2-2, with TRBD2 as a possible D gene (5 bases). This CDR3 region has 14 residues. The germline gives CDR1 SNHLY, CDR2 FYNNEI. V gave up 4 bases and J gave up 5 bases, with 11 bases separating them. The CDR3 loop is CASSGESYTGELFF. The CDR3 DNA follows: TGTGCCAGCAGTGGGGAGTCGTATACCGGGGAGCTGTTTTTT.

V usage is TRBV5-6 and J usage is TRBJ1-2; a weak D match, TRBD1 (5 bases). Germline CDR1 reads SGHDT; CDR2 reads YYEEEE. The CDR3 length is 15 residues. The ends were cut back, 0 bases at V and 2 bases at J, with 11 bases in the middle. CDR3 sequence: CASSLEGRVNYGYTF. The CDR3 bases are TGTGCCAGCAGCTTGGAGGGCAGGGTCAACTATGGCTACACCTTC.

The V gene is TRBV6-6, the J gene TRBJ1-1, with D possibly TRBD1 on 6 matching bases. CDR3 length equals 14 residues. The germline CDR1 and CDR2 sequences are MNHNY and SVGAGI (reference sequence). Trimming removed 7 bases from V and 4 bases from J, with 16 bases in between. CDR3 sequence: CASIQQGGSTEAFF. CDR3 nucleotide sequence: TGTGCCAGCATCCAACAGGGTGGTAGCACTGAAGCTTTCTTT.

The chain combines TRBV10-3 with TRBJ1-2; D call uncertain. The CDR3 covers 16 residues. In germline, CDR1 is ENHRY, CDR2 SYGVKD. The V end was cut by 3 bases, the J end by 0 bases, with 14 bases between. The CDR3 bases are TGTGCCATCAGTGATCTGACAAAGGATTCTAACTATGGCTACACCTTC. Translating it yields CAISDLTKDSNYGYTF.

V is TRBV9 and J is TRBJ2-3; unclear D gene. The CDR3 spans 14 residues. Between the trimmed V and J ends, which lost 0 bases and 0 bases, there was a span of 5 bases. CDR1 SGDLS and CDR2 YYNGEE come from the germline V gene. CDR3 sequence (DNA): TGTGCCAGCAGCGTAGATCTGAGCACAGATACGCAGTATTTT. Its translation: CASSVDLSTDTQYF.

V gene TRBV7-3 combines with J gene TRBJ1-5; D might be TRBD1 (5 bases). Per the germline V gene, CDR1 is SGHTA and CDR2 is FQGTGA. V dropped 1 base and J dropped 7 bases, with 14 bases sitting between them. This CDR3 region has 15 residues. The CDR3 bases are TGTGCCAGCAGCTTAAACGGGGGAACGGGACAGCCCCAGCATTTT. Its protein is CASSLNGGTGQPQHF.